A selection of T cell receptor beta chains follows, all from one sample in a study of T cells in localized non-small cell lung cancer. Sequencing was performed with immunoSEQ multiplex PCR; in TCRdb, only in-frame clones are kept and a portion is missing. Counted here are 18,000 or so clones, approximately 90% occurring once; the ten biggest clones make up almost 8.5%. Sequences were derived from peripheral blood, sampled before any cancer treatment. The source of these receptors is a man aged 40 to 70 with stage I lung adenocarcinoma. CDR3s include the opening cysteine and the closing phenylalanine or tryptophan. D genes are given only for firm matches. The listing skips clone size in some rows; elsewhere it reads once, few, many or a size class.

v_call	j_call	d_call	clone_size	cdr3_nt	cdr3_aa
TRBV18	TRBJ1-6	TRBD1	-	TGTGCCAGCTCACTGTCAGGGGGCGGCATTAATTCACCCCTCCACTTT	CASSLSGGGINSPLHF
TRBV30	TRBJ1-5	-	-	TGTGCCTGGACTCCTGCAGGGAGTCATCAGCCCCAGCATTTT	CAWTPAGSHQPQHF
TRBV15	TRBJ2-5	TRBD1	-	TGTGCCACCAGCCGGGGGACAGGTACTCAAGAGACCCAGTACTTC	CATSRGTGTQETQYF
TRBV29-1	TRBJ2-1	-	-	TGCAGCGTTGTTCCCGAGACCTCCTACAATGAGCAGTTCTTC	CSVVPETSYNEQFF
TRBV29-1	TRBJ1-1	-	few	TGCAGCGTGTTCCGGACGGGGAACACTGAAGCTTTCTTT	CSVFRTGNTEAFF
TRBV7-6	TRBJ2-1	-	-	TGTGCCAGCAGCACAGACTACAATGAGCAGTTCTTC	CASSTDYNEQFF
TRBV7-8	TRBJ1-1	-	-	TGTGCCAGCAGCTTACTAGTCGGCAGGGGGAACACTGAAGCTTTCTTT	CASSLLVGRGNTEAFF
TRBV5-1	TRBJ2-5	-	-	TGCGCCAGCAGCTTGCGCCGACGGGAAGAGACCCAGTACTTC	CASSLRRREETQYF
TRBV19	TRBJ1-5	-	few	TGTGCCAGTAGTATAAACCCTCGAGGGAATTATCAGCCCCAGCATTTT	CASSINPRGNYQPQHF
TRBV5-6	TRBJ2-7	-	-	TGTGCCAGCAGCTCCACAGGGTTAAGAAACGAGCAGTACTTC	CASSSTGLRNEQYF
TRBV29-1	TRBJ1-2	TRBD1	-	TGCAGCGTGGTACCAGGGACAGACTATAACTATGGCTACACCTTC	CSVVPGTDYNYGYTF
TRBV11-3	TRBJ2-1	-	-	TGTGCCAGCAGCCCAGGGGAGAATGAGCAGTTCTTC	CASSPGENEQFF
TRBV6-5	TRBJ2-7	-	-	TGTGCCAGCAGTTACGCGGGGCACTACGAGCAGTACTTC	CASSYAGHYEQYF
TRBV27	TRBJ2-5	TRBD1	-	TGTGCCAGCAGTGCGGACAGGGGGATGCGGCGAGAGACCCAGTACTTC	CASSADRGMRRETQYF
TRBV6-5	TRBJ2-2	-	medium-sized	TGTGCCAGCAGTTTCTCCAGTCCGAACACCGGGGAGCTGTTTTTT	CASSFSSPNTGELFF
TRBV18	TRBJ2-6	-	-	TGTGCCAGCGGCACAGTAAGGAACGGGGCCAACGTCCTGACTTTC	CASGTVRNGANVLTF
TRBV29-1	TRBJ2-1	TRBD2	-	TGCAGCGTTGAAAAGTTTAGGACTAGCTATGAGCAGTTCTTC	CSVEKFRTSYEQFF
TRBV14	TRBJ1-1	-	-	TGTGCCAGCAGCCAAGATCGTATAGGGGCCATGAACACTGAAGCTTTCTTT	CASSQDRIGAMNTEAFF
TRBV25-1	TRBJ2-3	-	-	TGTGCCAGCAGGAAAGGTTTGGGGGGCGATACGCAGTATTTT	CASRKGLGGDTQYF
TRBV5-1	TRBJ2-7	-	-	TGCGCCAGCAGCTTTGACGAGCGGAACGAGCAGTACTTC	CASSFDERNEQYF
TRBV15	TRBJ1-3	-	once	TGTGCCACCAGCAGACGATCCGGCGCTGGAAACACCATATATTTT	CATSRRSGAGNTIYF
TRBV7-2	TRBJ1-4	TRBD1	-	TGTGCCAGCAGCTTAGTGGGATCAGGGGGGGAAAAACTGTTTTTT	CASSLVGSGGEKLFF